The 19 T cell receptor beta chains below all came from one sample that was sequenced in a study of T-cell reconstitution after alpha-beta-depleted transplantation in children. Preparing the TCRbeta library involved the use of unique molecular identifiers. Each CDR3 protein gets one entry after TCRdb re-called the PCR reads with MiXCR. The sample shows over 85,000 distinct CDR3 sequences, 4.5% to 7.5% of them seen only once. The input for sequencing was PBMCs, mostly from graft donor cells, taken 60 days after TCRalphabeta/CD19-depleted stem cell transplant. The receptors originated from a female patient aged 2 to 10 who had a stem cell transplant for Fanconi anemia, so the T cells may come from the graft donor.

The chain's CDR3 is CASWLRASGREYF. The CDR3 nucleotides read TGTGCCAGCTGGCTACGGGCTAGCGGGAGGGAGTACTTC. The chain uses TRBV3-1 and TRBJ2-7, with TRBD2 matching over 12 bases. V lost 8 bases and J lost 11; bases outside the gene matches: 10. The CDR3 covers 13 residues. CDR1 is LGHDT and CDR2 is YNNKEL in the germline V gene (reference sequence).

In this sample, this clonotype turned up many times. This sequence joins TRBV3-1 and TRBJ2-7; 9 nucleotides agree with TRBD1. The ends lost 6 bases at V and 7 bases at J; junction bases unmatched: 13. This CDR3 contains 15 residues. The germline V gene has CDR1 LGHDT and CDR2 YNNKEL (reference sequence). The DNA for the CDR3 is TGTGCCAGCAGTCTAACGGGACAGGGAATGGGGGAGCAGTACTTC. Its translation: CASSLTGQGMGEQYF.

The V and J genes are TRBV16 and TRBJ1-5; D gene unclear. This CDR3 comprises 12 residues. V dropped 5 bases and J dropped 5 bases, with 7 bases sitting between them. Germline V gene lookup returns CDR1 KGHSY and CDR2 FQNENV. Here the CDR3 DNA reads TGTGCCAGCAGCGCAATAGATCAGCCCCAGCATTTT. Amino acid sequence: CASSAIDQPQHF.

This clonotype was picked up many times. The chain employs TRBV20-1 and TRBJ1-1, with D possibly matching TRBD1 (5 bases). The V end lost 6 bases, the J end lost 1 base, and 12 bases lay between the germline ends. CDR3 length equals 13 residues. CDR1 is DFQATT and CDR2 is SNEGSKA in the germline V gene (reference sequence). CDR3 in amino acids: CSASRDGNTEAFF. The DNA for the CDR3 is TGCAGTGCGAGCAGGGATGGGAACACTGAAGCTTTCTTT.

This clonotype appeared many times. The chain carries TRBV12-3 or TRBV12-4 and TRBJ2-7, with 8 bases fitting TRBD1. V was pared by 0 bases and J by 3 bases, with 4 bases of the junction left unmatched. The CDR3 has 15 residues. CDR3 region: CASSLAPDRVYEQYF. The CDR3 region has the DNA TGTGCCAGCAGTTTAGCGCCGGACAGGGTCTACGAGCAGTACTTC.

The chain links TRBV11-1 to TRBJ2-3, with D possibly TRBD2 on 6 matching bases. V was trimmed by 5 bases and J by 3 bases, leaving 27 bases between them. This CDR3 contains 19 residues. CDR1 and CDR2 (germline): SGHAT, FQDESV (reference sequence). The CDR3 spells CASSLRRLGRKNITDTQYF. The CDR3 DNA reads TGTGCCAGCAGCCTCAGGAGACTAGGCCGCAAAAATATTACAGATACGCAGTATTTT.

This clonotype was observed many times. V is TRBV7-3 and J is TRBJ2-1; 7 positions agree with TRBD1. The CDR3 loop spans 14 amino acids. The germline V gene encodes CDR1 SGHTA and CDR2 FQGTGA. With 4 bases clipped from V and 3 bases from J, the junction kept 3 bases outside the gene matches. The CDR3 loop reads CASSSTGNYNEQFF. DNA for the CDR3: TGTGCCAGCAGCTCGACAGGGAACTACAATGAGCAGTTCTTC.

The chain employs TRBV28 and TRBJ2-7, with D unresolved. Trimming took off 0 bases at V and 4 bases at J, with 13 bases between the two ends. The CDR3 has 15 residues. Germline lookup yields CDR1 MDHEN and CDR2 SYDVKM. CDR3 coding DNA: TGTGCCAGCAGTTTATGGGGTTCGGAAATTTACGAGCAGTACTTC. Translating gives CASSLWGSEIYEQYF.

The chain carries TRBV6-5 and TRBJ1-2; 10 nucleotides agree with TRBD1. The CDR3 runs 14 residues. Germline CDR1 reads MNHEY; CDR2 reads SVGAGI. V shed 0 bases, J shed 8 bases, and the junction held 3 bases outside the gene matches. The CDR3, as DNA: TGTGCCAGCAGTTACTCCCTGACAGGGGGCGGCTACACCTTC. Protein: CASSYSLTGGGYTF.

This clonotype was seen many times. The CDR3 sequence: CASSFGDRAGYGYTF. The CDR3 coding sequence is TGTGCCAGCAGTTTCGGGGACAGGGCAGGCTATGGCTACACCTTC. This rearrangement joins TRBV12-3 or TRBV12-4 to TRBJ1-2; 9 nucleotides align to TRBD1. The V segment lost 3 bases and the J segment 4 bases; nucleotides outside the gene matches: 6. The CDR3 is made up of 15 amino acids.

This clonotype was counted at least ten times. This chain joins TRBV28 and TRBJ1-4; 7 positions agree with TRBD1. CDR1 and CDR2 (germline): MDHEN, SYDVKM. The CDR3 extends over 15 amino acids. J lost 4 bases, V lost 6 bases, and 8 bases had no gene match. DNA of the CDR3: TGTGCCAGCAGACTGGACAGGAACTTTAATGAAAAACTGTTTTTT. Translation: CASRLDRNFNEKLFF.

This clonotype was detected many times. The V and J genes are TRBV28 and TRBJ2-7, with TRBD2 as a possible D gene (7 bases). The V end was cut by 3 bases, the J end by 7 bases, with 16 bases between. CDR1 and CDR2 (germline): MDHEN, SYDVKM. There are 14 residues in the CDR3. CDR3 sequence (DNA): TGTGCCAGCAGTTTTAGGGCGGGGGCCGGGGAGCAGTACTTC. Translating gives CASSFRAGAGEQYF.

This clonotype occurred many times. The chain recombines TRBV28 with TRBJ1-2; no clear D. V was clipped by 5 bases and J by 4 bases, with 8 bases between them. Germline V lookup: CDR1 MDHEN, CDR2 SYDVKM. There are 12 residues in the CDR3. The CDR3 coding sequence is TGTGCCAGCAGTCTCCGACGCTATGGCTACACCTTC. It codes for CASSLRRYGYTF.

This clonotype was counted ten times or more. The V gene is TRBV5-1, the J gene TRBJ2-6; D not resolved. The CDR3 runs 14 residues. The germline V gene encodes CDR1 SGHRS and CDR2 YFSETQ. V lost 0 bases to trimming and J lost 3 bases, with 4 bases between them. The CDR3 region is CASSLGVGANVLTF. The CDR3 DNA is TGCGCCAGCAGCTTGGGGGTTGGGGCCAACGTCCTGACTTTC.

V and J are TRBV4-2 and TRBJ2-5, with D hard to call. The germline V gene has CDR1 LGHNA and CDR2 YNFKEQ. Trimming took 3 bases from V and 2 from J, leaving 10 bases between them. The CDR3 contains 14 residues. The CDR3, as DNA: TGTGCCAGCAGCCACGTGGCAGGACAAGAGACCCAGTACTTC. Protein sequence: CASSHVAGQETQYF.

This clonotype was counted ten times or more. The J gene is TRBJ1-3, the V gene TRBV3-1; maybe TRBD1 (6 bases). CDR1 is LGHDT, CDR2 YNNKEL, per germline (reference sequence). With 5 bases removed from V and 1 base from J, the gap between germline ends came to 12 bases. The CDR3 covers 15 residues. The CDR3, as DNA: TGTGCCAGCAGCTCAAGGACAGCGTCTGGAAACACCATATATTTT. This encodes CASSSRTASGNTIYF.

At least ten counts were recorded for this clonotype. The chain has TRBV6-6 and TRBJ2-3; possible D gene TRBD2, 6 bases. The germline gives CDR1 MNHNY, CDR2 SVGAGI (reference sequence). V lost 4 bases and J 4 bases, leaving 9 bases between the germline ends. This CDR3 is 13 amino acids long. In nucleotides, the CDR3 is TGTGCCAGCAGTTCGACTAGTCCAGATACGCAGTATTTT. Translation: CASSSTSPDTQYF.

This chain links TRBV6-1 with TRBJ1-5; D may be TRBD1 (5 bases). Deletions cut 1 base from V and 4 bases from J, with 5 bases between. This CDR3 comprises 13 residues. In germline, CDR1 is MNHNS, CDR2 SASEGT. The CDR3 loop reads CASSEGTNQPQHF. The CDR3 DNA follows: TGTGCCAGCAGTGAAGGGACAAATCAGCCCCAGCATTTT.

This chain joins TRBV12-3 or TRBV12-4 and TRBJ2-1; TRBD2 matches at 10 bases. V gave up 5 bases and J gave up 7 bases; unmatched junction bases: 11. CDR3 length equals 16 residues. DNA of the CDR3: TGTGCCAGCAGTCCCCGGACTAGCGGCAAGGGGAATGAGCAGTTCTTC. Translation: CASSPRTSGKGNEQFF.